The clone carrying this T cell receptor beta chain was seen repeatedly, ten times or more. Trimming at V came to 3 bases and at J to 4 bases, leaving 8 bases not matched to a gene. Germline V lookup: CDR1 DFQATT, CDR2 SNEGSKA (reference sequence). The CDR3 is 15 amino acids. Unsorted libraries came from 2 million PBMCs stored at -80 °C. The data stem from a study of neurological immune-mediated disorders. TCRdb itself ran the 5' RACE reads through MiXCR, one entry per CDR3 protein. The table lists 69,000 or so distinct CDR3 sequences, approximately 5% of them singletons. The sequence was obtained from a woman in her 70s with multiple sclerosis. The V call is TRBV20-1, the J call TRBJ2-7, with 11 bases matching TRBD2. Sequenced: PBMCs. The chain's CDR3 is CSARTSGTTRYEQYF. In nucleotides, the CDR3 is TGCAGTGCTAGGACTAGCGGGACGACCCGGTACGAGCAGTACTTC.